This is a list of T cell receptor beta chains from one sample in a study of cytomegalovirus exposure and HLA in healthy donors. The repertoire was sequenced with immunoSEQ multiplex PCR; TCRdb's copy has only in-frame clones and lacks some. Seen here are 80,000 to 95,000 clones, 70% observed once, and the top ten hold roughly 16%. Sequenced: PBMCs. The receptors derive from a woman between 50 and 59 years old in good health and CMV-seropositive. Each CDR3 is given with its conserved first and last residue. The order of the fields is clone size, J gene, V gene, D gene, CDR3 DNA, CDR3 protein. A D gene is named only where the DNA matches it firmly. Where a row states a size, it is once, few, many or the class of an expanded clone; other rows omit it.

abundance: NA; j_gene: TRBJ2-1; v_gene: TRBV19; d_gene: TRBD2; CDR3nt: TGTGCCAGTAGTATTGGGCTAGCGGGAACACCGGCCCAGTTCTTC; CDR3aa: CASSIGLAGTPAQFF
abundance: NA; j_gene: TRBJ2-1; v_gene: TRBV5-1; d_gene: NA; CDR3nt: TGCGCCAGCAGCCGGAGTCCACGGGCGGGGGAGCAGTTCTTC; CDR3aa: CASSRSPRAGEQFF
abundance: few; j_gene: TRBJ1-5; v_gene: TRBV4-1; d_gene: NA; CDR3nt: TGCGCCAGCAGCCAGACTAGGGGTTCTATCAAACCCCAGCATTTT; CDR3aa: CASSQTRGSIKPQHF
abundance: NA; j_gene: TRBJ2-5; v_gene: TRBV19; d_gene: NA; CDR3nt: TGTGCCAGTAGTATCCAGATTCAAGAGACCCAGTACTTC; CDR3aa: CASSIQIQETQYF
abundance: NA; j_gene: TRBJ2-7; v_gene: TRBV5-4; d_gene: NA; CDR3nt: TGTGCCAGCAGCTTGGACAGGTTATCCTACGAGCAGTACTTC; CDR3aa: CASSLDRLSYEQYF
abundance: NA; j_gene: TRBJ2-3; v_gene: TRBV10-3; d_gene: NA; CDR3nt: TGTGCCATCAGGGGGGCCGAAGATACGCAGTATTTT; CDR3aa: CAIRGAEDTQYF
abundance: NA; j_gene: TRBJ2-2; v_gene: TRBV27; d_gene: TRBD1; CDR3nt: TGTGCCAGCAGCCGTATCGGACAGGGGATTAACACCGGGGAGCTGTTTTTT; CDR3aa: CASSRIGQGINTGELFF
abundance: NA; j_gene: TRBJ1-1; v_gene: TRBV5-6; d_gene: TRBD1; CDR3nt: TGTGCCAGCAGTTTTTCAGGGGGCACTGAAGCTTTCTTT; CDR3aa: CASSFSGGTEAFF
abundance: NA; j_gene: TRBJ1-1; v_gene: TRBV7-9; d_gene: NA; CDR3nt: TGTGCCAGCGATCGGTGGAGAGACAGAATGAACACTGAAGCTTTCTTT; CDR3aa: CASDRWRDRMNTEAFF
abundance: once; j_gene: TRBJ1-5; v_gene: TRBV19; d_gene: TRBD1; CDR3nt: TGTGCCAGTAGTACCGACAGGGGGTCGACGCAGCCCCAGCATTTT; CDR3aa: CASSTDRGSTQPQHF
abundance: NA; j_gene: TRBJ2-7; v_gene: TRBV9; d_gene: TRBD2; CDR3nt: TGTGCCAGCAGCCGCGGAACCCCCGCGGGAGGTGAGAAGCAGTACTTC; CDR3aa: CASSRGTPAGGEKQYF
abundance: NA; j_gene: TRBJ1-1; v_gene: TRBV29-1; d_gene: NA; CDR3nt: TGCAGCGGTACCTTATGGGCGAACACTGAAGCTTTCTTT; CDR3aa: CSGTLWANTEAFF
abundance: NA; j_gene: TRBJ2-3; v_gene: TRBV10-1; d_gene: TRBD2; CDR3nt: TGCGCCAGCAGAGGCGGGGTAGCGGGAGTTGGTGATACGCAGTATTTT; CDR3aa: CASRGGVAGVGDTQYF
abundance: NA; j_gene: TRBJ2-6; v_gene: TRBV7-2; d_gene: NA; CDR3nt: TGTGCCAGCAGCCGTTTGCGAGCGGGCGCCTCTGGGGCCAACGTCCTGACTTTC; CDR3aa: CASSRLRAGASGANVLTF
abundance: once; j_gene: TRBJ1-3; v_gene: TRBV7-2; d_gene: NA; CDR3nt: TGTGCCAGCAGCAAGTCAGGGGCTAGAGTGGTCTCTGGAAACACCATATATTTT; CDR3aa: CASSKSGARVVSGNTIYF
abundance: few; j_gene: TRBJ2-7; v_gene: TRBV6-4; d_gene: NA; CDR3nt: TGTGCCAGCAGTTCCGGGATAGGCTACGAGCAGTACTTC; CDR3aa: CASSSGIGYEQYF
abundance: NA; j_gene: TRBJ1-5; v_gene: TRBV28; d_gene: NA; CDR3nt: TGTGCCAGCAGTTCCCTCCAGCCCCAGCATTTT; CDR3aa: CASSSLQPQHF
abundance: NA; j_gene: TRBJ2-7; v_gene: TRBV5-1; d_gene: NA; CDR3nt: TGCGCCAGCACCCCTAGAGGGGGACCCCCCTACGAGCAGTACTTC; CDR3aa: CASTPRGGPPYEQYF
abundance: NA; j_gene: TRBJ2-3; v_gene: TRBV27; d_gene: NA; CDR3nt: TGTGCCAGCAGTTTCAACTCCCAAATCCCCGATACGCAGTATTTT; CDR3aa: CASSFNSQIPDTQYF
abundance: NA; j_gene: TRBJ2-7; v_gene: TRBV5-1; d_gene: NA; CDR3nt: TGCGCCAGCAGCTTGTCAGGGGCTGAGAGCGAGCAGTACTTC; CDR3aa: CASSLSGAESEQYF
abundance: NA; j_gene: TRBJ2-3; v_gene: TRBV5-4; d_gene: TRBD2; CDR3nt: TGTGCCAGCAGCTCACGACTAGCGGGAGATATAGATACGCAGTATTTT; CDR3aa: CASSSRLAGDIDTQYF
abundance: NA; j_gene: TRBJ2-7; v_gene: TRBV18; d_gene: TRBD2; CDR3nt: TGTGCCAGCTCACCACCCGCTAGCGGGAGTATTTACGAGCAGTACTTC; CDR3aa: CASSPPASGSIYEQYF
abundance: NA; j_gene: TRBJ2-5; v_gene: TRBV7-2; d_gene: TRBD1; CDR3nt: TGTGCCAGCAGCCTTACCGGGACAGGACAAGAGACCCAGTACTTC; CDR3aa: CASSLTGTGQETQYF